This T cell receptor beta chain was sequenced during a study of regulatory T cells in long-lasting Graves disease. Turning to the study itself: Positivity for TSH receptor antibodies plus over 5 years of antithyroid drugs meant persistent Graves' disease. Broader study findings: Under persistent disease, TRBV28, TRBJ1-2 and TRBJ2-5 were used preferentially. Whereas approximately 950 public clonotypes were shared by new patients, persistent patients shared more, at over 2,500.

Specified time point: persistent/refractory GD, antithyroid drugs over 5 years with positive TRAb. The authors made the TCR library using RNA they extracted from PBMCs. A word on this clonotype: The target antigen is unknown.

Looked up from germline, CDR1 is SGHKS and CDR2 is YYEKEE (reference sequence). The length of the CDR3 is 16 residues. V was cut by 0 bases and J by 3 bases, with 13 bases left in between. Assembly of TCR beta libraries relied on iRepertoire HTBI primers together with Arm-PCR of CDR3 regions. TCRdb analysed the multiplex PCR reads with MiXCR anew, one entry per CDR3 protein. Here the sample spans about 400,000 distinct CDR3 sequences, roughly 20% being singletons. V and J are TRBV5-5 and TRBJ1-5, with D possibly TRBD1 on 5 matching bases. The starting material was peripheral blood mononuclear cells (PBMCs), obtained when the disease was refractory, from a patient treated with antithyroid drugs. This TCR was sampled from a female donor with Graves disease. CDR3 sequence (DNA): TGTGCCAGCAGCTTGGCCGCGGTGACAGTCAATCAGCCCCAGCATTTT. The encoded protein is CASSLAAVTVNQPQHF.